A selection of T cell receptor beta chains follows, all from one sample in a study of a mutant IDH1 vaccine in newly diagnosed glioma. Profiled with immunoSEQ multiplex PCR; TCRdb holds only in-frame clones, not every one. Of tens of thousands of clones listed, around 85% were seen once; the top ten hold 0.7% to 0.95%. These receptors have no identified antigens. The sample was PBMCs, taken from a glioma patient whose treatment included an IDH1 peptide vaccine. All receptors come from a woman in her 50s with glioma. Each CDR3 is given with its conserved first and last residue. A D gene is named only where the DNA matches it firmly. Size is omitted from some rows. Given values are once, few, many or a class for expanded clones.

v_call	clone_size	d_call	j_call	cdr3_aa	cdr3_nt
TRBV20-1	once	.	TRBJ1-2	CSASLGEGYTF	TGCAGTGCTAGTCTGGGGGAGGGCTACACCTTC
TRBV9	.	.	TRBJ1-4	CASSAGRVLNEKLFF	TGTGCCAGCAGCGCGGGGAGGGTCCTTAATGAAAAACTGTTTTTT
TRBV5-8	.	TRBD1	TRBJ2-7	CASSLGDRGFYEQYF	TGTGCCAGCAGCTTGGGGGACAGGGGGTTCTACGAGCAGTACTTC
TRBV6-6	once	.	TRBJ2-7	CASTTDILSYEQYF	TGTGCCAGCACCACGGACATTCTCTCCTACGAGCAGTACTTC
TRBV7-9	.	.	TRBJ1-1	CASSFAGTEAFF	TGTGCCAGCAGCTTTGCAGGTACTGAAGCTTTCTTT
TRBV4-1	.	.	TRBJ2-6	CASSQAGVRASGANVLTF	TGCGCCAGCAGCCAAGCGGGGGTCCGAGCCTCTGGGGCCAACGTCCTGACTTTC
TRBV5-1	.	.	TRBJ2-3	CASSLVGGTSTDTQYF	TGCGCCAGCAGCTTGGTTGGGGGAACTAGCACAGATACGCAGTATTTT
TRBV5-4	once	TRBD1	TRBJ1-1	CASSLGGGQGNTEAFF	TGTGCCAGCAGCTTGGGGGGGGGACAGGGTAACACTGAAGCTTTCTTT
TRBV27	.	.	TRBJ2-1	CASSPLRGEQFF	TGTGCCAGCAGTCCCCTACGGGGTGAGCAGTTCTTC
TRBV19	few	TRBD1	TRBJ1-1	CASSDPGTAGAFF	TGTGCCAGTAGTGATCCCGGGACAGCGGGAGCTTTCTTT
TRBV27	.	.	TRBJ2-5	CASKRRGWEQETQYF	TGTGCCAGCAAACGCCGGGGCTGGGAACAAGAGACCCAGTACTTC
TRBV19	.	TRBD2	TRBJ2-5	CASRWSGRDPGEQYF	TGTGCCAGTAGATGGAGCGGGAGAGATCCGGGAGAGCAGTACTTC
TRBV28	.	TRBD1	TRBJ2-1	CASSPGTGGTYNEQFF	TGTGCCAGCAGCCCCGGGACAGGGGGCACCTACAATGAGCAGTTCTTC
TRBV12-5	.	.	TRBJ1-4	CASGQGLATNEKLFF	TGTGCTAGTGGACAGGGTCTAGCAACTAATGAAAAACTGTTTTTT
TRBV2	.	TRBD1	TRBJ2-7	CASRLGQGGDEQYF	TGTGCCAGCAGATTGGGACAGGGGGGGGACGAGCAGTACTTC
TRBV10-1	few	.	TRBJ1-4	CASSDSREDEKLFF	TGCGCCAGCAGTGATTCCAGGGAGGATGAAAAACTGTTTTTT
TRBV5-1	.	.	TRBJ1-4	CASTSEPANEKLFF	TGCGCCAGCACCTCCGAGCCAGCTAATGAAAAACTGTTTTTT
TRBV28	.	.	TRBJ2-7	CASTPGQLYEQYF	TGTGCCAGCACCCCCGGGCAACTCTACGAGCAGTACTTC
TRBV2	few	.	TRBJ1-4	CASSEASNNPFF	TGTGCCAGCAGTGAAGCAAGCAACAATCCGTTTTTT
TRBV19	.	.	TRBJ2-6	CASSPRTASGANVLTF	TGTGCCAGTAGCCCCCGGACAGCCTCTGGGGCCAACGTCCTGACTTTC
TRBV5-1	.	.	TRBJ2-5	CASSLGPGQETQYF	TGCGCCAGCAGCTTGGGCCCAGGCCAAGAGACCCAGTACTTC
TRBV6-5	.	.	TRBJ1-4	CASSNRQKLFF	TGTGCCAGCAGCAACCGGCAGAAACTGTTTTTT
TRBV4-1	once	.	TRBJ1-2	CASSQESRGYGYTF	TGCGCCAGCAGCCAAGAGTCCCGGGGGTATGGCTACACCTTC
TRBV19	.	.	TRBJ1-1	CASSTTGNTEAFF	TGTGCCAGTAGTACCACAGGGAACACTGAAGCTTTCTTT
TRBV5-1	.	TRBD1	TRBJ2-7	CASSLVGQGVYEQYF	TGCGCCAGCAGCTTGGTTGGACAGGGGGTATACGAGCAGTACTTC
TRBV6-5	.	.	TRBJ2-7	CASSYSRTPYEQYF	TGTGCCAGCAGTTACTCGAGGACACCCTACGAGCAGTACTTC
TRBV7-9	.	.	TRBJ2-7	CASKSVGYEQYF	TGTGCCAGCAAATCCGTCGGCTACGAGCAGTACTTC